This T cell receptor (beta chain) was identified in a study of cytomegalovirus exposure and HLA in healthy donors. Study-level findings and limits: Indistinguishable V segments such as TRBV6-2 and TRBV6-3 were excluded. A later analysis linked a missense variant in DCLRE1C to the trimming of TCR beta V and J genes. The study recorded over 150 TCR beta chains that were cytomegalovirus-associated.

The PCR employed 60 Vbeta primers together with 13 Jbeta primers. Repertoires were generated with immunoSEQ multiplex PCR, while TCRdb's copy carries only in-frame clones and drops some. This table has 100,000 to 150,000 clones, 70% to 80% appearing once. V lost 0 bases to trimming and J lost 12 bases, with 11 bases between them. The CDR3 consists of 12 residues. CDR1 is MNHEY and CDR2 is SVGAGI in the germline V gene. This clone has a handful of counts. Its matching antigen is unknown. The source of this sequence is a human donor in good health. The chain uses TRBV6-5 and TRBJ1-1; D is possibly TRBD1 (5 bases). Input material: PBMCs. The DNA of the CDR3 is TGTGCCAGCAGTTACTCTGCAGGGCTGTCTTTCTTT. Protein sequence: CASSYSAGLSFF.